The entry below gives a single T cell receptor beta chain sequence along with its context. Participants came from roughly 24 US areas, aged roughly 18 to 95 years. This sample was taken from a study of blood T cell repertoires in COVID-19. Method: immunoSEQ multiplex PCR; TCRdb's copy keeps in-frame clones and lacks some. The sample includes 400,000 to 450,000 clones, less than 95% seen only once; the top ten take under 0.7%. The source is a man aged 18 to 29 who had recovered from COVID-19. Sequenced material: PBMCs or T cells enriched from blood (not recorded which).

CDR3 loop: CASRGLNNEQFF. The CDR3 DNA reads TGTGCCAGCAGAGGACTGAACAATGAGCAGTTCTTC. The chain links TRBV27 to TRBJ2-1; tentative D call: TRBD2 (5 bases). CDR1 is MNHEY and CDR2 is SMNVEV in the germline V gene (reference sequence). V shed 6 bases and J shed 5 bases, with 8 bases lying between them. The length of the CDR3 is 12 residues.